This TCR beta chain emerged from a study of identical twins. TCRdb independently ran MiXCR on the 5' RACE reads; one entry per CDR3 protein. This sample has fewer than 650,000 distinct CDR3 sequences, with 7.1% found just once. The sample holds a few counts of this clonotype. Its target is unknown. Findings of the study overall: Zero-insertion findings could be partly confounded by invariant cells (MAIT and iNKT cells). Excess sharing between twins was weaker in beta out-of-frame sequences.

Separately, the same data were catalogued under a study of yellow fever vaccine responses in identical twins. That publication notes: Twins' vaccine T cell response reportedly seemed partly convergent, partly personalized.

The sample taken for sequencing was PBMCs. This receptor was obtained from a woman aged 18-29 years in good health.

The CDR3 reads CSAFARQMNTEAFF. The CDR3 DNA sequence: TGCAGTGCTTTCGCGCGACAGATGAACACTGAAGCTTTCTTT. This rearrangement joins TRBV20-1 to TRBJ1-1; weak D call: TRBD1 (5 bases). Trimming stripped 5 bases from V and 0 bases from J, with 13 bases between. CDR1 DFQATT and CDR2 SNEGSKA come from the germline V gene (reference sequence). The CDR3 is 14 residues long.